This TCR beta chain was identified in a study of lymphopenia after photon versus proton radiotherapy. General study findings and limits: Post-nadir diversity loss with photons came from oligoclonal expansion, particularly CD8+ Temra cells. Authors raise, but do not show, better survival with proton therapy.

With respect to this clone: Its antigen is not identified.

Profiled with immunoSEQ multiplex PCR; TCRdb holds only in-frame clones, not every one. The sample holds tens of thousands of clones; approximately 86% are singletons and the top ten take 10% to 13%. This clonotype was sampled from a woman between 65 and 79 years old with pancreatic cancer. Some clones in this sample may be carry-over from other donors' samples. The specimen was peripheral blood, collected from a patient treated with proton-based radiotherapy.

The CDR3 sequence: CASIPRGVVREQYF. CDR3 in DNA: TGTGCCAGCATTCCGAGAGGCGTGGTCCGCGAGCAGTACTTC. The V gene is TRBV28, the J gene TRBJ2-7; no clear D gene. This CDR3 has 14 amino acids. Germline values: CDR1 MDHEN, CDR2 SYDVKM. With 7 bases removed from V and 6 bases from J, the gap between germline ends came to 19 bases.